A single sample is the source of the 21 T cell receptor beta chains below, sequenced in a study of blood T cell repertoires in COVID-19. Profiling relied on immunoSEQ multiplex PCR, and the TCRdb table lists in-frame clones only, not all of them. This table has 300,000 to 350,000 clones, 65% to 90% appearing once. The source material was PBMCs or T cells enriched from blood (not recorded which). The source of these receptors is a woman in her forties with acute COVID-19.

The CDR3 coding sequence is TGTGCCAGCAGCCGAAACAGGGGGACTGAAGCTTTCTTT. Translated: CASSRNRGTEAFF. The rearrangement uses TRBV6-5 and TRBJ1-1; 8 nucleotides align to TRBD1. Germline V gene sequence: CDR1 MNHEY, CDR2 SVGAGI. J gave up 5 bases and V 6 bases, and 5 bases lay outside the gene matches. The CDR3 spans 13 residues.

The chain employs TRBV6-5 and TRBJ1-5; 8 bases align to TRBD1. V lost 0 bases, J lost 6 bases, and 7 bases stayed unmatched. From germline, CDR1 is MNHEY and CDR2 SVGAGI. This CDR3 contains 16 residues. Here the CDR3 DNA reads TGTGCCAGCAGTTACTCGCCGACAGGGGTGAGTCAGCCCCAGCATTTT. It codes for CASSYSPTGVSQPQHF.

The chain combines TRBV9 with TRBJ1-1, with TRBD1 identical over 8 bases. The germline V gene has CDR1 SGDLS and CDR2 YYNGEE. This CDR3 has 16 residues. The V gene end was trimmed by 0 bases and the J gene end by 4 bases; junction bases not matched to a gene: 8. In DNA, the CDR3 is TGTGCCAGCAGCGTAGAACCGAGACAGGGGAGCACTGAAGCTTTCTTT. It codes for CASSVEPRQGSTEAFF.

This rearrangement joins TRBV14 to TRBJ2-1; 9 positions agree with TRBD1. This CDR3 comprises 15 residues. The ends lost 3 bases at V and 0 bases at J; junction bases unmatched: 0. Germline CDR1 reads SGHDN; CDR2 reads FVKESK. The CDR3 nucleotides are TGTGCCAGCAGCCAGACAGGGGGCTCCTACAATGAGCAGTTCTTC. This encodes CASSQTGGSYNEQFF.

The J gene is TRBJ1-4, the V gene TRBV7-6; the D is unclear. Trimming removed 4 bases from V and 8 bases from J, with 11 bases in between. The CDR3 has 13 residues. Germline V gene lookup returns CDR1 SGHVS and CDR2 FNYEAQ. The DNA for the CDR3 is TGTGCCAGCAGCTCCTCTCGAGGGGAAAAACTGTTTTTT. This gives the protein CASSSSRGEKLFF.

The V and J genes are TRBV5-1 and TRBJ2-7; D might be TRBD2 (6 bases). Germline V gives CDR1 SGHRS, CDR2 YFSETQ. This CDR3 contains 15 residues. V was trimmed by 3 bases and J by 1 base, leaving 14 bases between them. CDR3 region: CASSSSGTRSYEQYF. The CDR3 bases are TGCGCCAGCAGCTCTTCCGGGACTCGATCCTACGAGCAGTACTTC. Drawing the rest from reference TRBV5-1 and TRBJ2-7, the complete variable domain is KAGVTQTPRYLIKTRGQQVTLSCSPISGHRSVSWYQQTPGQGLQFLFEYFSETQRNKGNFPGRFSGRQFSNSRSEMNVSTLELGDSALYLCASSSSGTRSYEQYFGPGTRLTVT.

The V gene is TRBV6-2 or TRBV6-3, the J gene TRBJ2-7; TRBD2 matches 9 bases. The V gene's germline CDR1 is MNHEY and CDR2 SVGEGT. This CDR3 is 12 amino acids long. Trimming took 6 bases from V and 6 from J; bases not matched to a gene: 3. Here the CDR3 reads CASSRTSVEQYF. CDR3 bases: TGTGCCAGCAGCCGGACTAGCGTCGAGCAGTACTTC.

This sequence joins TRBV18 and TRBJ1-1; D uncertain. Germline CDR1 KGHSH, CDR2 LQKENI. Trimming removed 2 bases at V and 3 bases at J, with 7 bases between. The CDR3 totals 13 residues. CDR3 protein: CASSPLADTEAFF. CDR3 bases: TGTGCCAGCTCACCATTGGCGGACACTGAAGCTTTCTTT.

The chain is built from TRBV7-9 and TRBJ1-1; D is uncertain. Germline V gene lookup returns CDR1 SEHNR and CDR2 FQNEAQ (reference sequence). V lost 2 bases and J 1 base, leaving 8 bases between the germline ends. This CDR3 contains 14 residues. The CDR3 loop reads CASSLSTGNTEAFF. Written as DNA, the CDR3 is TGTGCCAGCAGCTTATCGACGGGGAACACTGAAGCTTTCTTT.

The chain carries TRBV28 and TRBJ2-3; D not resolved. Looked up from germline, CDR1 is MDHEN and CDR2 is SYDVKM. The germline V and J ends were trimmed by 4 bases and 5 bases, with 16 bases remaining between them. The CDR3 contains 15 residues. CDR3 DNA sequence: TGTGCCAGCAGTTCCGTATCCGACGGCGGAGATACGCAGTATTTT. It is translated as CASSSVSDGGDTQYF.

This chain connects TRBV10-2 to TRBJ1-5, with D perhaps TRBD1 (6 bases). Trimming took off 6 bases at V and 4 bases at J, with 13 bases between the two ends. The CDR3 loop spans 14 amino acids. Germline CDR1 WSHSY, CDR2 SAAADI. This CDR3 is CASRQTGLNQPQHF. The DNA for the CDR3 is TGCGCCAGCAGGCAAACAGGGTTAAATCAGCCCCAGCATTTT.

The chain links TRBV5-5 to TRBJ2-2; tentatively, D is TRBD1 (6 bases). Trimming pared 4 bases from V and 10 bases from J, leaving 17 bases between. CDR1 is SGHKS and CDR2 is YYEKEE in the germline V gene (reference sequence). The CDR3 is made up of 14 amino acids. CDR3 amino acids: CASSPRGSLEELFF. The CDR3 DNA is TGTGCCAGCAGCCCAAGGGGGTCGCTTGAGGAGCTGTTTTTT.

The CDR3 spells CASSIFPQGNQPQHF. The CDR3 DNA follows: TGTGCCAGTAGTATATTTCCCCAGGGCAATCAGCCCCAGCATTTT. The V gene is TRBV19, the J gene TRBJ1-5, with unresolved D. Between the trimmed V and J ends, which lost 2 bases and 2 bases, there was a span of 10 bases. This CDR3 region has 15 residues. Looked up from germline, CDR1 is LNHDA and CDR2 is SQIVND (reference sequence).

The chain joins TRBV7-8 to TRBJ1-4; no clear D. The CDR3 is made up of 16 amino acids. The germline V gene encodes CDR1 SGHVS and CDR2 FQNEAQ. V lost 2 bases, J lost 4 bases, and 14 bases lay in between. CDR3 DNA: TGTGCCAGCAGCTTAACGCGGGTAACAGTTAATGAAAAACTGTTTTTT. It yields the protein CASSLTRVTVNEKLFF.

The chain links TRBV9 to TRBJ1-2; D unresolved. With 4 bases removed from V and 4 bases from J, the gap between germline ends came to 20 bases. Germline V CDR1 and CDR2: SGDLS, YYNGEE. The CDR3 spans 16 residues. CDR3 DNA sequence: TGTGCCAGCAGCCCCAGTCCCATTGGGAGGGTCTATGGCTACACCTTC. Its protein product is CASSPSPIGRVYGYTF.

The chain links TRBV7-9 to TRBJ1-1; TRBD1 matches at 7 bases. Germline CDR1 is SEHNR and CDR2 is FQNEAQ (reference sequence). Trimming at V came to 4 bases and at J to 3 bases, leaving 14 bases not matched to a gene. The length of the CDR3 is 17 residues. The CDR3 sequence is CASSSTTGWQGDTEAFF. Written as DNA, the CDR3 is TGTGCCAGCAGCTCAACAACAGGTTGGCAGGGGGACACTGAAGCTTTCTTT.

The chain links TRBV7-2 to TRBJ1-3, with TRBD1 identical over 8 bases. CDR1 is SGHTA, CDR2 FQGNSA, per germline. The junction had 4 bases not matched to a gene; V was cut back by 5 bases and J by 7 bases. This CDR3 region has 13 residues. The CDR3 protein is CASSLDRVNTIYF. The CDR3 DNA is TGTGCCAGCAGCCTGGACAGGGTTAACACCATATATTTT.

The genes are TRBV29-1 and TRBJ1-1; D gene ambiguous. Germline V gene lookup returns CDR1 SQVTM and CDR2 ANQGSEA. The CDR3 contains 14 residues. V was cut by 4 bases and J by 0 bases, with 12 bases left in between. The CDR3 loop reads CSVAPPRMNTEAFF. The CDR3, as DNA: TGCAGCGTTGCCCCCCCTAGGATGAACACTGAAGCTTTCTTT.

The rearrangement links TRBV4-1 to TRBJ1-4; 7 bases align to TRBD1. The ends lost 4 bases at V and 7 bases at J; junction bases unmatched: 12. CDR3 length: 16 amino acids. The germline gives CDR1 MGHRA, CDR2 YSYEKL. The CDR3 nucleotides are TGCGCCAGCAGCCCTCACCTGACAGGGAGGCTTGAAAAACTGTTTTTT. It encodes CASSPHLTGRLEKLFF.

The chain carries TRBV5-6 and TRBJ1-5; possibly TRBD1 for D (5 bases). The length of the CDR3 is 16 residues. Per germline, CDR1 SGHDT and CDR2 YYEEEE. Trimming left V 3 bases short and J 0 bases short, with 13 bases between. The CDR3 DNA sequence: TGTGCCAGCAGCTCGACAGTTCCACTTAGCAATCAGCCCCAGCATTTT. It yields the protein CASSSTVPLSNQPQHF.

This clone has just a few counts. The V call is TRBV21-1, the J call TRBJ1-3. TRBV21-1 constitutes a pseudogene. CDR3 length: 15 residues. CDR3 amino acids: CASSKRRAGGNTIYF. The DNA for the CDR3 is TGTGCCAGCAGCAAACGGCGGGCCGGAGGAAACACCATATATTTT.